A selection of T cell receptor beta chains follows, all from one sample in a study of shared clonotypes between healthy human individuals. Assay: immunoSEQ multiplex PCR; the TCRdb copy retains only in-frame clones and omits some. Among under 850,000 clones, 92% were seen once, and the ten largest hold about 25%. Sequenced input: naive CD8+ T cells sorted from blood. The receptors derive from a man aged 25 to 40 in good health. CDR3s include the opening cysteine and the closing phenylalanine or tryptophan. The D gene is left open where the match is weak. Part of the rows lack a size; the others show once, few, many or a class for expanded clones.

>TRBV27|TRBJ2-3|TRBD2|.
CASSSVAGMGSDTQYF
TGTGCCAGCAGTTCCGTAGCGGGAATGGGGTCAGATACGCAGTATTTT
>TRBV5-4|TRBJ1-2|.|.
CASGLQGALGYGYTF
TGTGCCAGCGGGTTGCAGGGTGCGCTCGGCTATGGCTACACCTTC
>TRBV4-1|TRBJ1-2|.|.
CASSQDGGVDYGYTF
TGCGCCAGCAGCCAAGACGGCGGAGTCGACTATGGCTACACCTTC
>TRBV5-1|TRBJ2-7|.|.
CASSLLIDNSYEQYF
TGCGCCAGCAGCTTGCTGATAGACAATTCCTACGAGCAGTACTTC
>TRBV19|TRBJ2-7|.|.
CASSWGQGSYEQYF
TGTGCCAGTAGTTGGGGGCAGGGAAGCTACGAGCAGTACTTC
>TRBV14|TRBJ2-1|.|.
CASSQLGHNYNEQFF
TGTGCCAGCAGCCAACTAGGTCATAACTACAATGAGCAGTTCTTC
>TRBV6-1|TRBJ2-3|.|.
CASSESEGGTDTQYF
TGTGCCAGCAGTGAAAGCGAGGGGGGCACAGATACGCAGTATTTT
>TRBV29-1|TRBJ1-2|TRBD1|.
CSVEANTGVGYTF
TGCAGCGTTGAAGCGAATACAGGGGTTGGCTACACCTTC
>TRBV7-6|TRBJ2-2|TRBD1|.
CASSLDVTGRHASTSGELFF
TGTGCCAGCAGCTTAGATGTGACAGGGCGGCATGCGTCCACTTCAGGGGAGCTGTTTTTT
>TRBV11-3|TRBJ2-3|.|.
CASSSREADTQYF
TGTGCCAGCAGTTCGAGGGAGGCAGATACGCAGTATTTT
>TRBV19|TRBJ2-3|.|once
CASSIGATLGTDTQYF
TGTGCCAGTAGTATAGGAGCAACATTGGGGACAGATACGCAGTATTTT
>TRBV7-8|TRBJ2-3|.|.
CASSLVPVPDTQYF
TGTGCCAGCAGCCTAGTTCCAGTTCCAGATACGCAGTATTTT
>TRBV28|TRBJ2-2|.|once
CASSLGLNTGELFF
TGTGCCAGCAGTTTGGGACTGAACACCGGGGAGCTGTTTTTT
>TRBV7-5|TRBJ1-5|.|.
CVRSLSRIVTNQPQHF
TGTGTCAGAAGCTTAAGTAGGATCGTCACCAATCAGCCCCAGCATTTT
>TRBV4-1|TRBJ2-1|TRBD2|.
CASSQILAGGSNEQFF
TGCGCCAGCAGCCAAATACTAGCGGGAGGCTCCAATGAGCAGTTCTTC
>TRBV4-1|TRBJ2-1|TRBD1|.
CASSQLPGTGSENEQFF
TGCGCCAGCAGCCAACTCCCGGGGACAGGGAGTGAAAATGAGCAGTTCTTC